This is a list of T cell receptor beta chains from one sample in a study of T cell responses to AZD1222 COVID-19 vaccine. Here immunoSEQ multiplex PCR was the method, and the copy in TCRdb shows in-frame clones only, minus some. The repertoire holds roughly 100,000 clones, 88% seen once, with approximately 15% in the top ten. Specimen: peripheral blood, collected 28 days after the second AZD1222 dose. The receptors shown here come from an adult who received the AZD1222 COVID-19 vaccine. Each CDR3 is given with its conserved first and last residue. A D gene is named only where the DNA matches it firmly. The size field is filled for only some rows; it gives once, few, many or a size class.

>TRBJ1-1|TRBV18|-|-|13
TGTGCCAGCTCACCACCCGAAGAGCCTGAAGCTTTCTTT
CASSPPEEPEAFF
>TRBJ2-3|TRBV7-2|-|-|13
TGTGCCAGCAGCAGTCAGGGGACAGATACGCAGTATTTT
CASSSQGTDTQYF
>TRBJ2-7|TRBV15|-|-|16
TGTGCCACCAGCCCGACGGACAGCTCAGGGAGGTACGAGCAGTACTTC
CATSPTDSSGRYEQYF
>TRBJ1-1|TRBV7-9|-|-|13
TGTGCCAGCAGCTTATGGATGAACACTGAAGCTTTCTTT
CASSLWMNTEAFF
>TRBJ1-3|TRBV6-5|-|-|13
TGTGCCAGCAGTTCAGGAGAACGGGGCACCATATATTTT
CASSSGERGTIYF
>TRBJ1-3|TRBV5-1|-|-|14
TGCGCCAGCAGCGGAGGGGTAGCCGGAAACACCATATATTTT
CASSGGVAGNTIYF
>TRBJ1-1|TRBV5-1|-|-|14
TGCGCCAGCAGCCGGGACGGGTGGGGCACTGAAGCTTTCTTT
CASSRDGWGTEAFF
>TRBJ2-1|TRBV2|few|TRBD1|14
TGTGCCAGCAGTGGGACAGGGAGTTGGAATGAGCAGTTCTTC
CASSGTGSWNEQFF
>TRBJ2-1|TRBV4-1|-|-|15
TGCGCCAGCAGCCAAATGACCCCCAATCCCGGCGAGCAGTTCTTC
CASSQMTPNPGEQFF
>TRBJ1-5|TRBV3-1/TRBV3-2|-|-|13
TGTGCCAGCAGCCAAAACGATAATCAGCCCCAGCATTTT
CASSQNDNQPQHF
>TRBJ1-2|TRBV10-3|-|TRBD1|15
TGTGCCATCAGCCAGGGACAGGGTTTTAACTATGGCTACACCTTC
CAISQGQGFNYGYTF